Listed below are T cell receptor beta chains from one sample, sequenced in a study of shared clonotypes between healthy human individuals. Clones were sequenced by immunoSEQ multiplex PCR, and TCRdb holds only the in-frame ones, with some missing. The sample carries some 2,100,000 clones, roughly 91% recorded once. The sequencing sample was made of naive CD8+ T cells from PBMCs. These receptors were collected from a man aged 18 to 29 in good health. Some clones in this sample may be carry-over from other donors' samples. Both conserved end residues are part of each CDR3. The D gene is left open where the match is weak.

>TRBV28|NA|TRBJ2-7
CASSFGASASSYEQYF
>TRBV27|NA|TRBJ2-7
CASSLFSEDEQYF
>TRBV27|TRBD1|TRBJ2-7
CASRGTDSYEQYF
>TRBV6-5|NA|TRBJ2-1
CASRTWNEQFF
>TRBV28|NA|TRBJ2-7
CATLGHPYEQYF
>TRBV27|NA|TRBJ1-1
CASSLQWGTEAFF
>TRBV7-8|TRBD1|TRBJ2-2
CASSSRTGTATGELFF
>TRBV5-1|TRBD2|TRBJ2-2
CASSRTSGRASEWAGELFF
>TRBV27|TRBD2|TRBJ2-3
CASSPRTSGRGTDTQYF
>TRBV7-9|TRBD1|TRBJ2-1
CASSFRLTGENEQFF
>TRBV9|NA|TRBJ2-7
CASSVQGTGLNYEQYF
>TRBV29-1|NA|TRBJ1-2
CSVSDIRGYTF
>TRBV27|TRBD2|TRBJ2-7
CASSLLREGIPEQYF
>TRBV5-5|NA|TRBJ2-1
CASSFRGFEQFF
>TRBV28|NA|TRBJ2-1
CASSPRDLVYEQFF
>TRBV15|NA|TRBJ2-1
CATSRDSGASAYNEQFF
>TRBV2|TRBD2|TRBJ2-7
CASTLRTSGSYEQYF
>TRBV7-9|NA|TRBJ2-7
CASRQGTYEQYF
>TRBV11-2|TRBD2|TRBJ2-3
CASSFFPAGVPDTQYF
>TRBV4-1|NA|TRBJ2-1
CASSQVQGSERGEQFF
>TRBV9|TRBD1|TRBJ1-1
CASSVEDRGVQIEAFF
>TRBV6-5|NA|TRBJ1-4
CASGRVYNEKLFF
>TRBV7-9|NA|TRBJ1-2
CASRRTGGYTF
>TRBV27|NA|TRBJ1-1
CASRVTPNTEAFF
>TRBV6-5|NA|TRBJ2-2
CASSYFALPTGELFF
>TRBV7-3|NA|TRBJ2-2
CASSFPSAGARAGTGELFF
>TRBV11-2|NA|TRBJ1-2
CASSLGAGNYGYTF
>TRBV7-9|NA|TRBJ1-2
CASSQSRDSIYGYTF
>TRBV11-3|TRBD1|TRBJ1-1
CASSKTTGALNTEAFF
>TRBV9|NA|TRBJ2-1
CASSDRPDLIRNEQFF
>TRBV10-3|NA|TRBJ1-1
CAISESGDMNTEAFF
>TRBV19|NA|TRBJ1-2
CASSSTIRGYTF
>TRBV9|TRBD1|TRBJ2-7
CASSGQGYEQYF
>TRBV28|NA|TRBJ1-2
CASSLQGWVGGYTF
>TRBV29-1|NA|TRBJ1-2
CSVVEESRESGYTF
>TRBV11-2|NA|TRBJ1-3
CASSLVTGSSPGNTIYF
>TRBV28|NA|TRBJ2-1
CASLASTYDEQFF
>TRBV11-1|NA|TRBJ1-1
CASSPYVSGFSEAFF
>TRBV19|NA|TRBJ2-2
CASSIRTANTGELFF
>TRBV2|NA|TRBJ2-5
CAAYGETQYF
>TRBV28|NA|TRBJ2-7
CASIKKSAHGVYEQYF
>TRBV5-1|TRBD1|TRBJ2-1
CASTGTGSNNEQFF
>TRBV15|NA|TRBJ2-1
CATSRDAELAYNEQFF
>TRBV15|NA|TRBJ2-7
CATSTTRTSYEQYF
>TRBV4-3|NA|TRBJ2-1
CASSQGRGAYNEQFF
>TRBV28|TRBD2|TRBJ2-5
CASSLTGTNQETQYF
>TRBV10-3|NA|TRBJ2-7
CAISESGAPLDEQYF
>TRBV11-3|NA|TRBJ2-2
CASSPDTSNTGELFF
>TRBV2|NA|TRBJ2-3
CATRSGPSIADTQYF
>TRBV5-1|NA|TRBJ1-1
CASSSLMNTEAFF
>TRBV29-1|NA|TRBJ2-6
CSVWSSGANVLTF
>TRBV5-6|NA|TRBJ2-1
CASSYWGGPQEQFF